This T cell receptor (beta chain) was recorded in a study of cytomegalovirus exposure and HLA in healthy donors. Vbeta (60) and Jbeta (13) primers were used in the PCR. Some clones are missing from TCRdb's copy, which holds only in-frame ones; the method was immunoSEQ multiplex PCR. The sample includes over 150,000 clones, around 80% of them seen just once. This clone was picked up one time. Unmatched junction bases numbered 0, after V lost 0 bases and J lost 4 bases. Germline loops: CDR1 SGHRS, CDR2 YFSETQ. The CDR3 runs to 14 residues. This chain uses TRBV5-1 with TRBJ1-4, with 7 bases identical to TRBD1. The clonotype originates from a woman aged 25 to 39 in good health and CMV-seropositive. The sequencing input was PBMCs. In nucleotides, the CDR3 is TGCGCCAGCAGCTTGGGACAGGGTAATGAAAAACTGTTTTTT. Translation: CASSLGQGNEKLFF.